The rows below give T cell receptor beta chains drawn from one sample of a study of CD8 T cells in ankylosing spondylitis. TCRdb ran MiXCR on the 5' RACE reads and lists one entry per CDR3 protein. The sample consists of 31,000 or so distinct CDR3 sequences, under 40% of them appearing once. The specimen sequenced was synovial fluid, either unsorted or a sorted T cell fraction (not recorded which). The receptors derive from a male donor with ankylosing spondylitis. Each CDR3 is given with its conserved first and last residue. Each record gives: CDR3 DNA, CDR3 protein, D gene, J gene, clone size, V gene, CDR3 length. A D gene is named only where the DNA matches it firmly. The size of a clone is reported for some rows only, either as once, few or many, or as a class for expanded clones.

cdr3_nt: TGCAGCACCCCTTCTAGCAGATCCTACAATGAGCAGTTCTTC
cdr3_aa: CSTPSSRSYNEQFF
d_call: -
j_call: TRBJ2-1
clone_size: -
v_call: TRBV29-1
cdr3_length: 14

cdr3_nt: TGTGCCAGCAGCACTCCTCTAGCGGGAGTCGGCAATGAGCAGTTCTTC
cdr3_aa: CASSTPLAGVGNEQFF
d_call: TRBD2
j_call: TRBJ2-1
clone_size: -
v_call: TRBV28
cdr3_length: 16

cdr3_nt: TGTGCCAGCAGCTTATCACACACAGATACGCAGTATTTT
cdr3_aa: CASSLSHTDTQYF
d_call: -
j_call: TRBJ2-3
clone_size: -
v_call: TRBV7-7
cdr3_length: 13

cdr3_nt: TGTGCCAGCAGCTTTTGGGACAGCTACAATGAGCAGTTCTTC
cdr3_aa: CASSFWDSYNEQFF
d_call: TRBD1
j_call: TRBJ2-1
clone_size: -
v_call: TRBV5-6
cdr3_length: 14

cdr3_nt: TGTGCCAGCAGGAGTCGGACAGGGAACTCTGGGGCCAACGTCCTGACTTTC
cdr3_aa: CASRSRTGNSGANVLTF
d_call: TRBD1
j_call: TRBJ2-6
clone_size: -
v_call: TRBV27
cdr3_length: 17

cdr3_nt: TGTGCCAGCAGCCCCGATCCCTACAATGAGCAGTTCTTC
cdr3_aa: CASSPDPYNEQFF
d_call: -
j_call: TRBJ2-1
clone_size: few
v_call: TRBV7-8
cdr3_length: 13

cdr3_nt: TGTGCCAGCAGTGACTACGCAGGGCCGGAAAATGAGCAGTTCTTC
cdr3_aa: CASSDYAGPENEQFF
d_call: -
j_call: TRBJ2-1
clone_size: -
v_call: TRBV6-4
cdr3_length: 15

cdr3_nt: TGTGCCAGCAGCTTGGGACTAGCGGGACGGCATTTCACAGATACGCAGTATTTT
cdr3_aa: CASSLGLAGRHFTDTQYF
d_call: TRBD2
j_call: TRBJ2-3
clone_size: -
v_call: TRBV5-4
cdr3_length: 18

cdr3_nt: TGTGCCAGCGGCAGGGGGGGGGGTGAGCAGTTCTTC
cdr3_aa: CASGRGGGEQFF
d_call: -
j_call: TRBJ2-1
clone_size: -
v_call: TRBV11-2
cdr3_length: 12

cdr3_nt: TGTGCCAGCAGTTTCGATTGGGTCAGGCTTACCTACGAGCAGTACTTC
cdr3_aa: CASSFDWVRLTYEQYF
d_call: -
j_call: TRBJ2-7
clone_size: -
v_call: TRBV12-3/TRBV12-4
cdr3_length: 16

cdr3_nt: TGTGCCAGCAGTGAATATGTGGACACCGGGGAGCTGTTTTTT
cdr3_aa: CASSEYVDTGELFF
d_call: -
j_call: TRBJ2-2
clone_size: few
v_call: TRBV25-1
cdr3_length: 14

cdr3_nt: TGTGCCATCAGTGAGGGGCAGGGGCGCGCCTACAATGAGCAGTTCTTC
cdr3_aa: CAISEGQGRAYNEQFF
d_call: -
j_call: TRBJ2-1
clone_size: -
v_call: TRBV10-3
cdr3_length: 16

cdr3_nt: TGTGCCAGCAGTCACGGGACAGGGGAGGACGAGCAGTACTTC
cdr3_aa: CASSHGTGEDEQYF
d_call: TRBD1
j_call: TRBJ2-7
clone_size: -
v_call: TRBV27
cdr3_length: 14

cdr3_nt: TGTGCCAGCAGTTATGTGAACACTGAAGCTTTCTTT
cdr3_aa: CASSYVNTEAFF
d_call: -
j_call: TRBJ1-1
clone_size: many
v_call: TRBV6-6
cdr3_length: 12

cdr3_nt: TGTGCCAGCAGTGAAGTGGCCCATACCGGGGAGCTGTTTTTT
cdr3_aa: CASSEVAHTGELFF
d_call: -
j_call: TRBJ2-2
clone_size: -
v_call: TRBV2
cdr3_length: 14

cdr3_nt: TGCGCCAGCAGTGTCGCTGGGACAGGGGCCGGGGAGCTGTTTTTT
cdr3_aa: CASSVAGTGAGELFF
d_call: TRBD1
j_call: TRBJ2-2
clone_size: few
v_call: TRBV10-2
cdr3_length: 15

cdr3_nt: TGTGCCATCAATACTAGCGGGAGACAAGAGACCCAGTACTTC
cdr3_aa: CAINTSGRQETQYF
d_call: TRBD2
j_call: TRBJ2-5
clone_size: large
v_call: TRBV10-3
cdr3_length: 14

cdr3_nt: TGTGCCAGCAGCCCGGGACTCCACAATGAGCAGTTCTTC
cdr3_aa: CASSPGLHNEQFF
d_call: -
j_call: TRBJ2-1
clone_size: -
v_call: TRBV7-6
cdr3_length: 13

cdr3_nt: TGTGCCAGCAGCCAAGATAGGTGGGCTAGCCGGAACACCGGGGAGCTGTTTTTT
cdr3_aa: CASSQDRWASRNTGELFF
d_call: -
j_call: TRBJ2-2
clone_size: few
v_call: TRBV3-1
cdr3_length: 18

cdr3_nt: TGTGCCACCAGTGATTACCTCGGACAGGATAATCAGCCCCAGCATTTT
cdr3_aa: CATSDYLGQDNQPQHF
d_call: TRBD1
j_call: TRBJ1-5
clone_size: many
v_call: TRBV24-1
cdr3_length: 16

cdr3_nt: TGCAGTGCTAGAGGGACTCAGGACACCGGGGAGCTGTTTTTT
cdr3_aa: CSARGTQDTGELFF
d_call: -
j_call: TRBJ2-2
clone_size: -
v_call: TRBV20-1
cdr3_length: 14

cdr3_nt: TGTGCCTGGGAGAATCTAGCGGGAGTTACCCACGAGCAGTACTTC
cdr3_aa: CAWENLAGVTHEQYF
d_call: TRBD2
j_call: TRBJ2-7
clone_size: -
v_call: TRBV30
cdr3_length: 15

cdr3_nt: TGTGCCAGCAGGGGGGGACTAGCCAATGACAATGAGCAGTTCTTC
cdr3_aa: CASRGGLANDNEQFF
d_call: TRBD2
j_call: TRBJ2-1
clone_size: -
v_call: TRBV12-3/TRBV12-4
cdr3_length: 15

cdr3_nt: TGTGCCAGTAGCCCACCGGCCCGTCTCTACAATGAGCAGTTCTTC
cdr3_aa: CASSPPARLYNEQFF
d_call: -
j_call: TRBJ2-1
clone_size: many
v_call: TRBV19
cdr3_length: 15

cdr3_nt: TGTGCCAGCAGTCCGACCGGGACAGTCTATGGCTACACCTTC
cdr3_aa: CASSPTGTVYGYTF
d_call: TRBD1
j_call: TRBJ1-2
clone_size: medium-sized
v_call: TRBV6-1
cdr3_length: 14

cdr3_nt: TGTGCCAGCAGCCAACACAGGTTCCTCAATCAGCCCCAGCATTTT
cdr3_aa: CASSQHRFLNQPQHF
d_call: -
j_call: TRBJ1-5
clone_size: -
v_call: TRBV12-3/TRBV12-4
cdr3_length: 15

cdr3_nt: TGTGCCAGCAGCCAAGAGAGGACAGGGAGAAGCGAGCAGTACTTC
cdr3_aa: CASSQERTGRSEQYF
d_call: TRBD1
j_call: TRBJ2-7
clone_size: few
v_call: TRBV4-2
cdr3_length: 15

cdr3_nt: TGTGCCAGCAGCTCTCCTGCAGCGGATACGCAGTATTTT
cdr3_aa: CASSSPAADTQYF
d_call: -
j_call: TRBJ2-3
clone_size: few
v_call: TRBV11-2
cdr3_length: 13

cdr3_nt: TGCGCCAGCAGCTTAGGACAGTATAGCAATCAGCCCCAGCATTTT
cdr3_aa: CASSLGQYSNQPQHF
d_call: -
j_call: TRBJ1-5
clone_size: few
v_call: TRBV5-1
cdr3_length: 15

cdr3_nt: TGTGCCACCAGCAGGGACACCCTCAGCAATCAGCCCCAGCATTTT
cdr3_aa: CATSRDTLSNQPQHF
d_call: -
j_call: TRBJ1-5
clone_size: few
v_call: TRBV15
cdr3_length: 15

cdr3_nt: TGCAGTGCTAGGCAACAGAGGGGAAACTATGGCTACACCTTC
cdr3_aa: CSARQQRGNYGYTF
d_call: -
j_call: TRBJ1-2
clone_size: few
v_call: TRBV20-1
cdr3_length: 14

cdr3_nt: TGCAGTGCTGGGACTAGCGACTACAATGAGCAGTTCTTC
cdr3_aa: CSAGTSDYNEQFF
d_call: TRBD2
j_call: TRBJ2-1
clone_size: few
v_call: TRBV20-1
cdr3_length: 13

cdr3_nt: TGCAGTGCTAGAGATAGCGGGAGGGACTTCAATGAGCAGTTCTTC
cdr3_aa: CSARDSGRDFNEQFF
d_call: TRBD2
j_call: TRBJ2-1
clone_size: -
v_call: TRBV20-1
cdr3_length: 15

cdr3_nt: TGTGCCAGCAGCTTAGGCACCCTGACGCGTGGCTACACCTTC
cdr3_aa: CASSLGTLTRGYTF
d_call: -
j_call: TRBJ1-2
clone_size: -
v_call: TRBV5-6
cdr3_length: 14

cdr3_nt: TGTGCCAGTAGCCGAGGGGGGCGGACTGAAGCTTTCTTT
cdr3_aa: CASSRGGRTEAFF
d_call: -
j_call: TRBJ1-1
clone_size: many
v_call: TRBV19
cdr3_length: 13

cdr3_nt: TGTGCCAGCAGTTTATCTTCTGGAAACACCATATATTTT
cdr3_aa: CASSLSSGNTIYF
d_call: -
j_call: TRBJ1-3
clone_size: -
v_call: TRBV27
cdr3_length: 13

cdr3_nt: TGTGCCAGCAGCTTAGCGGTGAAACAGGGGCAAGGGCACACTGAAGCTTTCTTT
cdr3_aa: CASSLAVKQGQGHTEAFF
d_call: TRBD1
j_call: TRBJ1-1
clone_size: many
v_call: TRBV7-8
cdr3_length: 18

cdr3_nt: TGTGCCAGCAGCTCCTTCCTGGTAGGGAATAGCAATCAGCCCCAGCATTTT
cdr3_aa: CASSSFLVGNSNQPQHF
d_call: -
j_call: TRBJ1-5
clone_size: -
v_call: TRBV5-6
cdr3_length: 17

cdr3_nt: TGTGCCAGCACATATAGCGGGAGCACAGATACGCAGTATTTT
cdr3_aa: CASTYSGSTDTQYF
d_call: TRBD2
j_call: TRBJ2-3
clone_size: few
v_call: TRBV5-5
cdr3_length: 14

cdr3_nt: TGTGCCAGCAGCATTTTCCCGGGACTAGAGGCCGGGGAGCTGTTTTTT
cdr3_aa: CASSIFPGLEAGELFF
d_call: TRBD2
j_call: TRBJ2-2
clone_size: few
v_call: TRBV6-4
cdr3_length: 16

cdr3_nt: TGTGCCAGCAGCCCCTGGGCTAGCGCCTACAATGAGCAGTTCTTC
cdr3_aa: CASSPWASAYNEQFF
d_call: -
j_call: TRBJ2-1
clone_size: many
v_call: TRBV11-2
cdr3_length: 15

cdr3_nt: TGCGCCAGCAGCTTGGACAGGCCCGATTTGGGAGATACGCAGTATTTT
cdr3_aa: CASSLDRPDLGDTQYF
d_call: -
j_call: TRBJ2-3
clone_size: -
v_call: TRBV5-1
cdr3_length: 16

cdr3_nt: TGTGCCAGCAGGTCCGGGGAGCTGTTTTTT
cdr3_aa: CASRSGELFF
d_call: -
j_call: TRBJ2-2
clone_size: -
v_call: TRBV12-3/TRBV12-4
cdr3_length: 10

cdr3_nt: TGTGCCAGCAGCTCGGAGGACAGTCGCCCCTACGAGCAGTACTTC
cdr3_aa: CASSSEDSRPYEQYF
d_call: -
j_call: TRBJ2-7
clone_size: -
v_call: TRBV13
cdr3_length: 15

cdr3_nt: TGTGCCTGGAGTGTAAAAAGGGGAGGCTACACCTTC
cdr3_aa: CAWSVKRGGYTF
d_call: -
j_call: TRBJ1-2
clone_size: -
v_call: TRBV11-2
cdr3_length: 12

cdr3_nt: TGCAGTGCTAGAGTCAGGCCGGACCCAGATAGCAATCAGCCCCAGCATTTT
cdr3_aa: CSARVRPDPDSNQPQHF
d_call: -
j_call: TRBJ1-5
clone_size: few
v_call: TRBV20-1
cdr3_length: 17

cdr3_nt: TGTGCCAGCTCACTACAGGGTTGGGAAGCTTTCTTT
cdr3_aa: CASSLQGWEAFF
d_call: -
j_call: TRBJ1-1
clone_size: -
v_call: TRBV18
cdr3_length: 12

cdr3_nt: TGCGCCAGCAGCCACCAACAGGGGGCGGGCACCGGGGAGCTGTTTTTT
cdr3_aa: CASSHQQGAGTGELFF
d_call: TRBD1
j_call: TRBJ2-2
clone_size: -
v_call: TRBV4-1
cdr3_length: 16

cdr3_nt: TGTGCCAGCAGTTTATCGTCTTCAGGTGAGCAGTTCTTC
cdr3_aa: CASSLSSSGEQFF
d_call: -
j_call: TRBJ2-1
clone_size: many
v_call: TRBV27
cdr3_length: 13